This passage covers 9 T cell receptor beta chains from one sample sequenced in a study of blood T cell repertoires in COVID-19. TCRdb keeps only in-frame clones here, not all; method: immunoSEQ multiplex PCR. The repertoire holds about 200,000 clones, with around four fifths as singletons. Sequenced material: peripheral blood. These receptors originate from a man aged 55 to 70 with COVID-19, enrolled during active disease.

The CDR3 protein is CASSSRLVENTIYF. The CDR3 DNA sequence: TGTGCCAGCAGCTCGCGACTGGTTGAGAACACCATATATTTT. This chain links TRBV21-1 with TRBJ1-3. TRBV21-1 corresponds to a pseudogene. The CDR3 extends over 14 amino acids.

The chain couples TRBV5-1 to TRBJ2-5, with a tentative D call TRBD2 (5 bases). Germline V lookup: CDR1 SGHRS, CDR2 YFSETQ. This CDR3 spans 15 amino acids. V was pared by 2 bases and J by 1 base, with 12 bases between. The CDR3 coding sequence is TGCGCCAGCAGCTTCGCCGTTAGCGTCCAAGAGACCCAGTACTTC. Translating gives CASSFAVSVQETQYF.

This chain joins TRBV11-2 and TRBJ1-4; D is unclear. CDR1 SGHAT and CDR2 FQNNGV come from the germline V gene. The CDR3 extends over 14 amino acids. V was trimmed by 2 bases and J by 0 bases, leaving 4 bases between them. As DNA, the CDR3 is TGTGCCAGCAGCTTATATACAACTAATGAAAAACTGTTTTTT. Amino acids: CASSLYTTNEKLFF.

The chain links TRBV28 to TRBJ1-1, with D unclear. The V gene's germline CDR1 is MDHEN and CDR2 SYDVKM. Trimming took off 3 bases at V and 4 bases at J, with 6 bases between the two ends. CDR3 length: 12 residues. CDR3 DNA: TGTGCCAGCAGTTTGCGAAGCACTGAAGCTTTCTTT. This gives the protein CASSLRSTEAFF.

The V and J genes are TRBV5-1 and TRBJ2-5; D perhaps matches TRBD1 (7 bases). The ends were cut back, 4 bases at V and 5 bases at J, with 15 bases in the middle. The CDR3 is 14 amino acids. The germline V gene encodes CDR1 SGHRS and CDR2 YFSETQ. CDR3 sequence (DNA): TGCGCCAGCAGCCCGGAGGGGGGACAGGAGACCCAGTACTTC. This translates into CASSPEGGQETQYF.

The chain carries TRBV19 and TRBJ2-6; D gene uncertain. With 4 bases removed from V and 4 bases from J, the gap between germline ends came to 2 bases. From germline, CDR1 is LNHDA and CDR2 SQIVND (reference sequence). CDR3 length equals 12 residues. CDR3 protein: CASSTGANVLTF. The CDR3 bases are TGTGCCAGTAGTACGGGGGCCAACGTCCTGACTTTC.

The CDR3 nucleotides read TGTGCCAGCAGTTCAAAACAGGGTAGAACTAATGAAAAACTGTTTTTT. It translates to CASSSKQGRTNEKLFF. The V gene is TRBV28, the J gene TRBJ1-4, with D tentatively TRBD1 (6 bases). The length of the CDR3 is 16 residues. The V gene's germline CDR1 is MDHEN and CDR2 SYDVKM. V shed 4 bases and J shed 1 base, with 13 bases lying between them.

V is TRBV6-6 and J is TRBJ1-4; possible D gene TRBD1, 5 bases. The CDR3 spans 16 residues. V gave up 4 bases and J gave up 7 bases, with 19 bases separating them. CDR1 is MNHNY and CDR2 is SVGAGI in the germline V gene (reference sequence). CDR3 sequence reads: CASSSPDRHSGEKLFF. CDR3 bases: TGTGCCAGCAGTTCCCCTGACAGACACTCGGGTGAAAAACTGTTTTTT.

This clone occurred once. CDR3 residues: CASSEQANSNTEAFF. Written as DNA, the CDR3 is TGTGCCAGCAGTGAACAGGCCAATTCTAACACTGAAGCTTTCTTT. The V call is TRBV2, the J call TRBJ1-1; no definite D call. The ends were cut back, 2 bases at V and 2 bases at J, with 12 bases in the middle. Per the germline V gene, CDR1 is SNHLY and CDR2 is FYNNEI. The CDR3 length is 15 residues.